Listed below are T cell receptor beta chains from one sample, sequenced in a study of shared clonotypes between healthy human individuals. The repertoire was sequenced with immunoSEQ multiplex PCR; TCRdb's copy has only in-frame clones and lacks some. The sample lists around 2.3 million clones; 90% to 96% were seen once. Sequences were obtained from naive CD4+ T cells sorted from blood. The receptor source for this set is a man aged 18 to 30 in good health. Both conserved end residues are part of each CDR3. Each record gives: clone size, V gene, J gene, D gene, CDR3 DNA, CDR3 protein. A D gene is named only where the DNA matches it firmly. The listing skips clone size in some rows; elsewhere it reads once, few, many or a size class.

abundance: -; v_gene: TRBV28; j_gene: TRBJ1-3; d_gene: -; CDR3nt: TGTGCCAGCAGTCCGAGGGACCGACGAAACACCATATATTTT; CDR3aa: CASSPRDRRNTIYF
abundance: -; v_gene: TRBV4-3; j_gene: TRBJ2-7; d_gene: -; CDR3nt: TGCGCCAGCAGCCAACAAACAGAGCAGTACTTC; CDR3aa: CASSQQTEQYF
abundance: -; v_gene: TRBV4-1; j_gene: TRBJ2-3; d_gene: -; CDR3nt: TGCGCCAGCAGCCAAGTTCGACTAGTTTTCCCTTCTGACGCAGATACGCAGTATTTT; CDR3aa: CASSQVRLVFPSDADTQYF
abundance: -; v_gene: TRBV28; j_gene: TRBJ1-1; d_gene: -; CDR3nt: TGTGCCAGCAGTTTAGCGGGGGGAAGAACTGAAGCTTTCTTT; CDR3aa: CASSLAGGRTEAFF
abundance: -; v_gene: TRBV9; j_gene: TRBJ2-2; d_gene: TRBD1; CDR3nt: TGTGCCAGCAGCGTAGTATTGGGGACAGGCGGGGAGCTGTTTTTT; CDR3aa: CASSVVLGTGGELFF
abundance: -; v_gene: TRBV6-1; j_gene: TRBJ2-2; d_gene: -; CDR3nt: TGTGCCAGCAGTGGGCAGAGCACCGGGGAGCTGTTTTTT; CDR3aa: CASSGQSTGELFF
abundance: -; v_gene: TRBV25-1; j_gene: TRBJ2-1; d_gene: TRBD2; CDR3nt: TGTGCCAGCAGGGGGACTAGCGGGGGCCTATCCTACAATGAGCAGTTCTTC; CDR3aa: CASRGTSGGLSYNEQFF
abundance: -; v_gene: TRBV13; j_gene: TRBJ2-2; d_gene: -; CDR3nt: TGTGCCAGCAGCTTTAACACCGGGGAGCTGTTTTTT; CDR3aa: CASSFNTGELFF
abundance: -; v_gene: TRBV21-1; j_gene: TRBJ1-6; d_gene: -; CDR3nt: TGTGCCAGCAGCCTTCAGAAGTATAATTCACCCCTCCACTTT; CDR3aa: CASSLQKYNSPLHF
abundance: -; v_gene: TRBV27; j_gene: TRBJ1-2; d_gene: TRBD1; CDR3nt: TGTGCCAGCAGTTTATTCAGCCGGGACAGGGGCACGGCATACGGCTACACCTTC; CDR3aa: CASSLFSRDRGTAYGYTF
abundance: once; v_gene: TRBV5-1; j_gene: TRBJ2-7; d_gene: TRBD2; CDR3nt: TGCGCCAGCAGCTTGGAGCGGGGACCCTCCTACGAGCAGTACTTC; CDR3aa: CASSLERGPSYEQYF
abundance: -; v_gene: TRBV10-1; j_gene: TRBJ2-7; d_gene: TRBD1; CDR3nt: TGCGCCAGCAGGACAGGGTACGAGCAGTACTTC; CDR3aa: CASRTGYEQYF
abundance: -; v_gene: TRBV7-2; j_gene: TRBJ2-7; d_gene: TRBD1; CDR3nt: TGTGCCAGCAGCCCGGCAGCCGGGACAGTAAAACACGAGCAGTACTTC; CDR3aa: CASSPAAGTVKHEQYF
abundance: once; v_gene: TRBV7-7; j_gene: TRBJ2-5; d_gene: TRBD1; CDR3nt: TGTGCTAGCAGCTTAGTTGGTACAGGGGGAGAGACCCAGTACTTC; CDR3aa: CASSLVGTGGETQYF
abundance: -; v_gene: TRBV6-1; j_gene: TRBJ1-2; d_gene: -; CDR3nt: TGTGCCAGCAGGAGAGACAGTTCGAACTATGGCTACACCTTC; CDR3aa: CASRRDSSNYGYTF
abundance: -; v_gene: TRBV13; j_gene: TRBJ2-3; d_gene: TRBD2; CDR3nt: TGTGCCAGCAGCTGGACTAGCGGGGGCAGCACAGATACGCAGTATTTT; CDR3aa: CASSWTSGGSTDTQYF
abundance: -; v_gene: TRBV9; j_gene: TRBJ1-3; d_gene: -; CDR3nt: TGTGCCAGCACCACAGGTCTCGCTGGGGGCGTAGGTGGAAACACCATATATTTT; CDR3aa: CASTTGLAGGVGGNTIYF
abundance: -; v_gene: TRBV10-3; j_gene: TRBJ2-7; d_gene: TRBD2; CDR3nt: TGTGCCATTAGCGGGAACACCTACGAGCAGTACTTC; CDR3aa: CAISGNTYEQYF
abundance: -; v_gene: TRBV7-2; j_gene: TRBJ1-2; d_gene: TRBD1; CDR3nt: TGTGCCAGCAGCTCCCACAGGGGGTTGTCTGGTGGCTACACCTTC; CDR3aa: CASSSHRGLSGGYTF
abundance: -; v_gene: TRBV30; j_gene: TRBJ1-4; d_gene: TRBD1; CDR3nt: TGTGCCTGGAATATACAGGGGGGGAGCGAAAAACTGTTTTTT; CDR3aa: CAWNIQGGSEKLFF
abundance: -; v_gene: TRBV10-3; j_gene: TRBJ2-3; d_gene: -; CDR3nt: TGTGCCATGCGGACGTTAGATACGCAGTATTTT; CDR3aa: CAMRTLDTQYF
abundance: -; v_gene: TRBV7-6; j_gene: TRBJ2-7; d_gene: TRBD1; CDR3nt: TGTGCCAGCAGCCGACAGGGGGTCCCCTACGAGCAGTACTTC; CDR3aa: CASSRQGVPYEQYF
abundance: -; v_gene: TRBV18; j_gene: TRBJ1-2; d_gene: -; CDR3nt: TGTGCCAGCTCACCGCAGGGTTATGGCTACACCTTC; CDR3aa: CASSPQGYGYTF
abundance: -; v_gene: TRBV10-2; j_gene: TRBJ1-1; d_gene: TRBD1; CDR3nt: TGCGCCAGCAGGCAGGACAGGGGGCGCGGCACTGAAGCTTTCTTT; CDR3aa: CASRQDRGRGTEAFF
abundance: once; v_gene: TRBV27; j_gene: TRBJ1-3; d_gene: -; CDR3nt: TGTGCCAGCAGTTTAAGGGAAGGCTACACCATATATTTT; CDR3aa: CASSLREGYTIYF
abundance: -; v_gene: TRBV9; j_gene: TRBJ1-2; d_gene: -; CDR3nt: TGTGCCAGCAGCGTAGGACCGAACTATGGCTACACCTTC; CDR3aa: CASSVGPNYGYTF
abundance: -; v_gene: TRBV5-4; j_gene: TRBJ2-7; d_gene: -; CDR3nt: TGTGCCAGCAGCTTGGAAAGCTCCTACGAGCAGTACTTC; CDR3aa: CASSLESSYEQYF
abundance: -; v_gene: TRBV6-5; j_gene: TRBJ1-4; d_gene: -; CDR3nt: TGTGCCAGCAGTCCAACCGGGACGGTTAATGAAAAACTGTTTTTT; CDR3aa: CASSPTGTVNEKLFF
abundance: few; v_gene: TRBV5-1; j_gene: TRBJ1-2; d_gene: -; CDR3nt: TGCGCCAGCAGCTTCCCAGGGGATGGCTACACCTTC; CDR3aa: CASSFPGDGYTF
abundance: -; v_gene: TRBV6-6; j_gene: TRBJ1-6; d_gene: -; CDR3nt: TGTGCCAGCAGTTACGGGGGATCTCCCCTCCACTTT; CDR3aa: CASSYGGSPLHF
abundance: -; v_gene: TRBV30; j_gene: TRBJ2-1; d_gene: TRBD2; CDR3nt: TGTGCCTGGGACGGGGGGGCCAAGCACAATGAGCAGTTCTTC; CDR3aa: CAWDGGAKHNEQFF
abundance: -; v_gene: TRBV9; j_gene: TRBJ2-5; d_gene: TRBD1; CDR3nt: TGTGCCAGCAGCACTGGGACAGGGAAAGGCCAAGAGACCCAGTACTTC; CDR3aa: CASSTGTGKGQETQYF
abundance: -; v_gene: TRBV27; j_gene: TRBJ2-7; d_gene: TRBD2; CDR3nt: TGTGCCAGCAGTTTCTCCGCGGGGGAGAAGAGGTCCTACGAGCAGTACTTC; CDR3aa: CASSFSAGEKRSYEQYF
abundance: -; v_gene: TRBV10-3; j_gene: TRBJ2-7; d_gene: -; CDR3nt: TGTGCCATCAGTGAACTCCAGGGAGGGGGCGAGCAGTACTTC; CDR3aa: CAISELQGGGEQYF
abundance: -; v_gene: TRBV4-1; j_gene: TRBJ2-6; d_gene: -; CDR3nt: TGCGCCAGCAGCCAAGTAGTGCCCCGATCTAGCTCTGGGGCCAACGTCCTGACTTTC; CDR3aa: CASSQVVPRSSSGANVLTF
abundance: -; v_gene: TRBV28; j_gene: TRBJ1-2; d_gene: TRBD1; CDR3nt: TGTGCCAGCAGTACCCGGACAGGGGCGAACTATGGCTACACCTTC; CDR3aa: CASSTRTGANYGYTF
abundance: -; v_gene: TRBV29-1; j_gene: TRBJ2-7; d_gene: -; CDR3nt: TGCAGCGTCTCCCTTCCTCCGGGCAACTACGAGCAGTACTTC; CDR3aa: CSVSLPPGNYEQYF
abundance: -; v_gene: TRBV15; j_gene: TRBJ2-5; d_gene: TRBD1; CDR3nt: TGTGCCACCAACGATAGGACAGGGAGACAAGAGACCCAGTACTTC; CDR3aa: CATNDRTGRQETQYF
abundance: -; v_gene: TRBV5-4; j_gene: TRBJ2-3; d_gene: -; CDR3nt: TGTGCCAGCAGCTTGCCCGGGGCTTGGAACACAGATACGCAGTATTTT; CDR3aa: CASSLPGAWNTDTQYF
abundance: -; v_gene: TRBV28; j_gene: TRBJ2-5; d_gene: TRBD2; CDR3nt: TGTGCCAGCACCCGCGGGGGGCCCCAAGAGACCCAGTACTTC; CDR3aa: CASTRGGPQETQYF
abundance: -; v_gene: TRBV18; j_gene: TRBJ2-5; d_gene: TRBD1; CDR3nt: TGTGCCAGCTCACCCCCGCCAGGGGGCATTGGAGAGACCCAGTACTTC; CDR3aa: CASSPPPGGIGETQYF
abundance: -; v_gene: TRBV27; j_gene: TRBJ2-7; d_gene: -; CDR3nt: TGTGCCAGCAGTATTACAGGGAACGAGCAGTACTTC; CDR3aa: CASSITGNEQYF
abundance: -; v_gene: TRBV27; j_gene: TRBJ1-6; d_gene: TRBD1; CDR3nt: TGTGCCAGCAGTTCTTTGGGACAGGGGTATTCACCCCTCCACTTT; CDR3aa: CASSSLGQGYSPLHF
abundance: -; v_gene: TRBV11-3; j_gene: TRBJ2-5; d_gene: TRBD2; CDR3nt: TGTGCCAGCAGCTTGGCATCGCGGGGGGGCGAGACCCAGTACTTC; CDR3aa: CASSLASRGGETQYF
abundance: -; v_gene: TRBV2; j_gene: TRBJ1-5; d_gene: -; CDR3nt: TGTGCCAGCAGTGAAGGGCAGGGCTCTCAGCCCCAGCATTTT; CDR3aa: CASSEGQGSQPQHF
abundance: -; v_gene: TRBV28; j_gene: TRBJ2-3; d_gene: -; CDR3nt: TGTGCCAGCAGTTCCCCCAACACAGATACGCAGTATTTT; CDR3aa: CASSSPNTDTQYF
abundance: -; v_gene: TRBV30; j_gene: TRBJ2-2; d_gene: -; CDR3nt: TGTGCCTGGAGTGTACTCAGTCAGCGAGGGGAGCTGTTTTTT; CDR3aa: CAWSVLSQRGELFF
abundance: -; v_gene: TRBV7-9; j_gene: TRBJ1-2; d_gene: TRBD1; CDR3nt: TGTGCCAGCAGCCTTACCGGGACAGGGGGCGGGAATGGCTACACCTTC; CDR3aa: CASSLTGTGGGNGYTF
abundance: -; v_gene: TRBV6-5; j_gene: TRBJ2-5; d_gene: -; CDR3nt: TGTGCCAGCAGTCCACAGGACCAAGAGACCCAGTACTTC; CDR3aa: CASSPQDQETQYF
abundance: -; v_gene: TRBV9; j_gene: TRBJ1-5; d_gene: -; CDR3nt: TGTGCCAGCAGCCCAGGGGAGACAGGAAATCAGCCCCAGCATTTT; CDR3aa: CASSPGETGNQPQHF
abundance: -; v_gene: TRBV30; j_gene: TRBJ1-6; d_gene: -; CDR3nt: TGTGCCTGGAGTAAGGGACGGTGGGATTCACCCCTCCACTTT; CDR3aa: CAWSKGRWDSPLHF
abundance: -; v_gene: TRBV5-1; j_gene: TRBJ2-1; d_gene: -; CDR3nt: TGCGCCAGCAGCTTGGGACGGAACAATGAGCAGTTCTTC; CDR3aa: CASSLGRNNEQFF
abundance: once; v_gene: TRBV5-4; j_gene: TRBJ2-1; d_gene: TRBD2; CDR3nt: TGTGCCAGCAGCCCGACTAGCGGGAGGGGGCCCTACAATGAGCAGTTCTTC; CDR3aa: CASSPTSGRGPYNEQFF
abundance: once; v_gene: TRBV5-4; j_gene: TRBJ2-2; d_gene: TRBD2; CDR3nt: TGTGCCAGCAGCACGGGACTAGCGGGAGCGAACACCGGGGAGCTGTTTTTT; CDR3aa: CASSTGLAGANTGELFF
abundance: -; v_gene: TRBV28; j_gene: TRBJ2-6; d_gene: -; CDR3nt: TGTGCCAGCACCGAAGCGGAGGGGATAGGCTCTGGGGCCAACGTCCTGACTTTC; CDR3aa: CASTEAEGIGSGANVLTF